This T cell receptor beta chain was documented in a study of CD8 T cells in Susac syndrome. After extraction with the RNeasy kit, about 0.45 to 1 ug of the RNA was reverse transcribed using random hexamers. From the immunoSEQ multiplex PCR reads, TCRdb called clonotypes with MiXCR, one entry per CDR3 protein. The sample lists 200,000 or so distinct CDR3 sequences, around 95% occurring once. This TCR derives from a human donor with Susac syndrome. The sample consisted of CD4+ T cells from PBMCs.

CDR3 loop: CASGQQGTTEAFF. CDR3 nucleotides: TGTGCCAGCGGTCAACAGGGGACCACTGAAGCTTTCTTT. V gene TRBV6-6 combines with J gene TRBJ1-1; 7 nucleotides agree with TRBD1. CDR3 length: 13 residues. The germline CDR1 and CDR2 sequences are MNHNY and SVGAGI (reference sequence). Trimming cost V 8 bases and J 4 bases; bases outside gene matches: 7.